The 18 T cell receptor beta chains given below trace back to one sample, sequenced in a study of blood T cell repertoires in COVID-19. Sequenced by immunoSEQ multiplex PCR; TCRdb stores in-frame clones only, minus some. This table holds around 280,000 clones, 70% to 90% found once. Source material: peripheral blood. The receptors shown here come from a man aged 65 to 85 with acute or convalescent COVID-19.

This clone appeared a few times. The chain employs TRBV6-2 or TRBV6-3 and TRBJ2-5, with 10 nucleotides matching TRBD2. Trimming cost V 2 bases and J 5 bases; bases outside gene matches: 11. The CDR3 has 17 residues. The germline CDR1 and CDR2 sequences are MNHEY and SVGEGT. As DNA, the CDR3 is TGTGCCAGCAGTTACGCTAGCGGGAGAATGGTTGGGGAGACCCAGTACTTC. Its protein is CASSYASGRMVGETQYF.

CDR3 protein: CAIRASGTSGNNEQFF. The CDR3 bases are TGTGCCATCAGGGCTTCCGGGACTAGCGGAAACAATGAGCAGTTCTTC. The J gene is TRBJ2-1, the V gene TRBV10-3, with 11 bases lining up with TRBD2. The CDR3 consists of 16 residues. V dropped 6 bases and J dropped 5; count of bases not matched to a gene: 9. The germline V gene encodes CDR1 ENHRY and CDR2 SYGVKD.

The sample holds a few counts of this clone. This sequence joins TRBV12-3 or TRBV12-4 and TRBJ1-3; no definite D call. The CDR3 runs 13 residues. V was shortened by 4 bases and J by 0 bases, with 4 bases between the two germline ends. CDR3 coding DNA: TGTGCCAGCAGTTCGGTCTCTGGAAACACCATATATTTT. Translating gives CASSSVSGNTIYF.

The rearrangement joins TRBV19 to TRBJ2-7, with 8 bases aligning to TRBD1. The V gene's germline CDR1 is LNHDA and CDR2 SQIVND (reference sequence). This CDR3 is 15 amino acids long. Losses at the gene ends were 8 bases for V and 0 bases for J; bases not matched to a gene: 9. The CDR3 DNA follows: TGTGCCAGTTCCAAGGGACAGGTGAGCTCCTACGAGCAGTACTTC. This encodes CASSKGQVSSYEQYF.

V and J are TRBV29-1 and TRBJ2-6; D is perhaps TRBD1 (5 bases). This CDR3 region has 13 residues. CDR1 is SQVTM, CDR2 ANQGSEA, per germline. Trimming shortened V by 6 bases and J by 0 bases, and 6 bases separated the two germline ends. CDR3 sequence (DNA): TGCAGCGTGCAGGGCTCTGGGGCCAACGTCCTGACTTTC. It encodes CSVQGSGANVLTF.

The chain combines TRBV18 with TRBJ1-5; D remains unclear. V was pared by 4 bases and J by 0 bases, with 10 bases between. CDR3 length equals 15 residues. CDR1 and CDR2 from the germline V gene are KGHSH and LQKENI. The CDR3 protein is CASSLSGNSNQPQHF. In DNA, the CDR3 is TGTGCCAGCTCACTTTCAGGAAATAGCAATCAGCCCCAGCATTTT.

This clone was counted only a few times. This rearrangement joins TRBV9 to TRBJ2-7, with D possibly matching TRBD2 (6 bases). Germline CDR1 and CDR2: SGDLS and YYNGEE. The CDR3 runs to 15 residues. V lost 3 bases and J 5 bases, leaving 18 bases between the germline ends. The CDR3 here is CASSADREFINEQYF. In nucleotides, the CDR3 is TGTGCCAGCAGCGCCGATCGGGAGTTTATCAACGAGCAGTACTTC.

This chain joins TRBV10-3 and TRBJ1-2, with TRBD1 matching over 7 bases. Germline CDR1 and CDR2: ENHRY and SYGVKD. The CDR3 loop spans 13 amino acids. The junction had 10 bases not matched to a gene; V was cut back by 6 bases and J by 9 bases. The CDR3 DNA is TGTGCCATCAGCCAAAGACAGGGTGATAGCTACACCTTC. This encodes CAISQRQGDSYTF.

This chain joins TRBV7-9 and TRBJ1-5; D gene uncertain. This CDR3 spans 14 amino acids. V lost 1 base to trimming and J lost 5 bases, with 9 bases between them. Per the germline V gene, CDR1 is SEHNR and CDR2 is FQNEAQ (reference sequence). CDR3 bases: TGTGCCAGCAGCTTAGAATCCGGGGATCAGCCCCAGCATTTT. It yields the protein CASSLESGDQPQHF.

V usage is TRBV7-2 and J usage is TRBJ2-5; D gene unclear. Germline CDR1 SGHTA, CDR2 FQGNSA. V dropped 2 bases and J dropped 3 bases, with 13 bases sitting between them. The CDR3 consists of 15 residues. CDR3 sequence reads: CASSLSPRRKETQYF. In nucleotides, the CDR3 is TGTGCCAGCAGCTTATCCCCGAGGCGGAAAGAGACCCAGTACTTC. Based on the CDR3 plus reference TRBV7-2 and TRBJ2-5, the full variable domain is GAGVSQSPSNKVTEKGKDVELRCDPISGHTALYWYRQSLGQGLEFLIYFQGNSAPDKSGLPSDRFSAERTGGSVSTLTIQRTQQEDSAVYLCASSLSPRRKETQYFGPGTRLLVL.

This sequence joins TRBV28 and TRBJ1-5, with TRBD1 matching 7 bases. The CDR3 totals 16 residues. The V and J ends lost 2 bases and 7 bases, in that order; junction bases with no gene match: 11. The germline gives CDR1 MDHEN, CDR2 SYDVKM. The DNA of the CDR3 is TGTGCCAGCAGTTTAGGAAACAGGGGCGGTGAACAGCCCCAGCATTTT. Translating gives CASSLGNRGGEQPQHF. The whole variable domain, remainder taken from reference TRBV28 and TRBJ1-5, is DVKVTQSSRYLVKRTGEKVFLECVQDMDHENMFWYRQDPGLGLRLIYFSYDVKMKEKGDIPEGYSVSREKKERFSLILESASTNQTSMYLCASSLGNRGGEQPQHFGDGTRLSIL.

The CDR3 here is CASSPGLAGGNEQFF. Here the CDR3 DNA reads TGTGCCAGCAGCCCTGGACTAGCGGGAGGCAATGAGCAGTTCTTC. The gene calls are TRBV6-6 and TRBJ2-1, with TRBD2 matching 14 bases. In germline, CDR1 is MNHNY, CDR2 SVGAGI (reference sequence). Germline trimming cut 6 bases from V and 6 bases from J; bases unmatched to any gene: 4. This CDR3 is built from 15 residues.

The chain combines TRBV5-4 with TRBJ1-1, with 10 positions matching TRBD1. CDR3 length: 16 residues. V lost 3 bases and J lost 3; bases outside the gene matches: 8. CDR1 is SGHNT and CDR2 is YYREEE in the germline V gene (reference sequence). CDR3 amino acids: CASSSGRGQGYTEAFF. The CDR3 DNA is TGTGCCAGCAGCTCAGGACGGGGACAGGGGTACACTGAAGCTTTCTTT.

The chain is built from TRBV27 and TRBJ2-2; no clear D gene. Germline V gene sequence: CDR1 MNHEY, CDR2 SMNVEV (reference sequence). The V and J ends lost 3 bases and 3 bases respectively, with 8 bases between them. The CDR3 has 14 residues. DNA of the CDR3: TGTGCCAGCAGTTTCGGAGTTTACACCGGGGAGCTGTTTTTT. It encodes CASSFGVYTGELFF.

This chain joins TRBV12-3 or TRBV12-4 and TRBJ1-2, with TRBD1 matching over 9 bases. The CDR3 contains 13 residues. The V and J ends lost 5 bases and 7 bases, in that order; junction bases with no gene match: 5. The chain's CDR3 is CASSTGTGFGYTF. The DNA of the CDR3 is TGTGCCAGCAGTACCGGGACAGGGTTTGGCTACACCTTC.

The chain recombines TRBV29-1 with TRBJ2-7; maybe TRBD2 (6 bases). Trimming removed 6 bases at V and 1 base at J, with 19 bases between. Germline values: CDR1 SQVTM, CDR2 ANQGSEA. CDR3 length: 15 residues. CDR3 protein: CSVRPRGLSSYEQYF. For the CDR3, the DNA is TGCAGCGTCCGCCCTCGGGGACTGTCTTCCTACGAGCAGTACTTC.

This chain connects TRBV5-4 to TRBJ1-1, with D maybe TRBD1 (5 bases). CDR1 and CDR2 from the germline V gene are SGHNT and YYREEE (reference sequence). This CDR3 has 13 amino acids. Trimming pared 4 bases from V and 1 base from J, leaving 8 bases between. The DNA for the CDR3 is TGTGCCAGCAGCCACGGACAGAACACTGAAGCTTTCTTT. This gives the protein CASSHGQNTEAFF.

The V call is TRBV6-5, the J call TRBJ2-3; perhaps TRBD2 as D (6 bases). The CDR3 has 13 residues. Germline CDR1 is MNHEY and CDR2 is SVGAGI. V was clipped by 6 bases and J by 4 bases, with 11 bases between them. In nucleotides, the CDR3 is TGTGCCAGCAGGGAGGGACTTTCAGATACGCAGTATTTT. Amino acid sequence: CASREGLSDTQYF.